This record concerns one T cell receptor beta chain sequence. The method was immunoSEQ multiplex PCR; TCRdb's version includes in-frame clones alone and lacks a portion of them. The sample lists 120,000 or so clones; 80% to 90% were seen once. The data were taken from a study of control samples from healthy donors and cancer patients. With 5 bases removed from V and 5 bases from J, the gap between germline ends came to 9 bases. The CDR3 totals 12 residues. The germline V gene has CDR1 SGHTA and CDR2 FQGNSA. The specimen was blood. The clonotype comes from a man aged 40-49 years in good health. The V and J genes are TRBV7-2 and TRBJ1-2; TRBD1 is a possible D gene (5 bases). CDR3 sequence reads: CASSRGWYGYTF. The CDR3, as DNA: TGTGCCAGCAGCCGGGGGTGGTATGGCTACACCTTC.